A single sample gave rise to the 31 T cell receptor beta chains below, sequenced in a study of CD8+ T cells in alopecia areata. RNA was isolated and reverse transcribed to cDNA, the sequencing template. The repertoire was sequenced with immunoSEQ multiplex PCR; TCRdb's copy has only in-frame clones and lacks some. The sample holds about 160,000 clones; about 90% are singletons and the top ten take about 14%. The source material was CD8+ T cells sorted from blood, sampled at week 0. Receptors were obtained from a human donor with alopecia areata.

The sample holds a few counts of this clone. The rearrangement links TRBV4-1 to TRBJ2-1, with 7 bases lining up with TRBD1. The CDR3 length is 16 residues. Losses at the gene ends were 4 bases for V and 6 bases for J; bases not matched to a gene: 12. Germline lookup yields CDR1 MGHRA and CDR2 YSYEKL. CDR3 nucleotide sequence: TGCGCCAGCAGCCCCCAGTCCCCCGACAGGGCCAATGAGCAGTTCTTC. Amino acid sequence: CASSPQSPDRANEQFF.

The rearrangement uses TRBV7-9 and TRBJ2-1; D tentatively fits TRBD1 or TRBD2 (5 bases each). The germline CDR1 and CDR2 sequences are SEHNR and FQNEAQ (reference sequence). V lost 2 bases, J lost 14 bases, and 16 bases lay in between. This CDR3 comprises 13 residues. CDR3 bases: TGTGCCAGCAGCTTATCCGAGGGGTCCAAAGAGTTCTTC. This translates into CASSLSEGSKEFF.

The chain carries TRBV19 and TRBJ1-2; D not certain. The V gene's germline CDR1 is LNHDA and CDR2 SQIVND (reference sequence). This CDR3 region has 14 residues. V was cut by 3 bases and J by 7 bases, with 15 bases left in between. The CDR3 sequence: CASSMSSGHRGYTF. The CDR3 bases are TGTGCCAGTAGTATGAGTAGTGGGCACCGTGGCTACACCTTC.

The CDR3 loop reads CATGGINEQFF. DNA for the CDR3: TGTGCCACGGGGGGGATTAATGAGCAGTTCTTC. This chain links TRBV27 with TRBJ2-1, with 8 nucleotides matching TRBD2. Germline-derived CDR1 and CDR2 are MNHEY and SMNVEV (reference sequence). The V gene end was trimmed by 10 bases and the J gene end by 7 bases; junction bases not matched to a gene: 3. The CDR3 has 11 amino acids.

The chain recombines TRBV30 with TRBJ2-3; no definite D call. The ends were cut back, 0 bases at V and 4 bases at J, with 5 bases in the middle. Germline CDR1 is GTSNPN and CDR2 is SVGIG (reference sequence). CDR3 size: 12 residues. The CDR3: CAWSVLPDTQYF. The DNA for the CDR3 is TGTGCCTGGAGTGTGCTCCCAGATACGCAGTATTTT.

A single count supports this clone. The chain recombines TRBV5-1 with TRBJ2-2; D is perhaps TRBD1 (5 bases). V gave up 3 bases and J gave up 2 bases, with 17 bases separating them. CDR1 and CDR2 from the germline V gene are SGHRS and YFSETQ. This CDR3 contains 17 residues. The CDR3 nucleotides read TGCGCCAGCAGCTACTTATTATTGGACAAAAACACCGGGGAGCTGTTTTTT. Its protein is CASSYLLLDKNTGELFF.

This clone was seen only once. The chain couples TRBV6-6 to TRBJ1-4, with D uncertain. In germline, CDR1 is MNHNY, CDR2 SVGAGI (reference sequence). This CDR3 is 12 amino acids long. Trimming left V 9 bases short and J 2 bases short, with 7 bases between. CDR3 region: CASGQTNEKLFF. The CDR3, as DNA: TGTGCCAGTGGGCAGACTAATGAAAAACTGTTTTTT.

The J gene is TRBJ1-1, the V gene TRBV5-4; a possible D gene is TRBD1 (5 bases). The CDR3 length is 14 residues. Trimming removed 4 bases at V and 4 bases at J, with 14 bases between. In germline, CDR1 is SGHNT, CDR2 YYREEE (reference sequence). CDR3: CASSLTGGITEAFF. CDR3 sequence (DNA): TGTGCCAGCAGCCTCACTGGGGGGATCACTGAAGCTTTCTTT.

This clone was counted once. In DNA form, the CDR3 reads TGCGCCAGCAGTGAACAGGGTGAAGCTTTCTTT. Encoded protein: CASSEQGEAFF. The chain joins TRBV10-2 to TRBJ1-1, with D possibly matching TRBD1 (6 bases). The CDR3 extends over 11 amino acids. CDR1 is WSHSY, CDR2 SAAADI, per germline. Trimming stripped 3 bases from V and 7 bases from J, with 6 bases between.

This chain uses TRBV14 with TRBJ2-1, with TRBD2 matching 7 bases. Germline lookup yields CDR1 SGHDN and CDR2 FVKESK. There are 13 residues in the CDR3. After removal of 8 bases from V and 6 bases from J, the junction contained 7 bases not matched to a gene. Here the CDR3 reads CASGGEGFNEQFF. The CDR3 coding sequence is TGTGCCAGCGGTGGGGAGGGATTCAATGAGCAGTTCTTC.

The chain uses TRBV7-9 and TRBJ2-1; D possibly corresponds to TRBD2 (5 bases). The germline V and J ends were trimmed by 6 bases and 7 bases, with 13 bases remaining between them. Germline CDR1 is SEHNR and CDR2 is FQNEAQ (reference sequence). The CDR3 has 13 amino acids. The CDR3 DNA reads TGTGCCAGCAGTTCTACGAGCGGTAATGAGCAGTTCTTC. It translates to CASSSTSGNEQFF. Filled out from reference TRBV7-9 and TRBJ2-1, the complete variable domain reads DTGVSQNPRHKITKRGQNVTFRCDPISEHNRLYWYRQTLGQGPEFLTYFQNEAQLEKSRLLSDRFSAERPKGSFSTLEIQRTEQGDSAMYLCASSSTSGNEQFFGPGTRLTVL.

This rearrangement joins TRBV19 to TRBJ2-1; TRBD2 aligns across 7 bases. The J segment lost 7 bases and the V segment lost 7 bases, leaving 13 bases of the junction unmatched. The CDR3 length is 15 residues. Germline V gene data show CDR1 as LNHDA and CDR2 as SQIVND (reference sequence). The CDR3 region has the DNA TGTGCCAGTACCGGAAGCGGGACCCGCGGGAATGAGCAGTTCTTC. Translating gives CASTGSGTRGNEQFF.

The rearrangement joins TRBV27 to TRBJ2-7, with 7 bases lining up with TRBD1. The CDR3 runs 14 residues. V shed 3 bases, J shed 3 bases, and the junction held 5 bases outside the gene matches. In germline, CDR1 is MNHEY, CDR2 SMNVEV (reference sequence). CDR3 sequence reads: CASSFGQEDYEQYF. In DNA, the CDR3 is TGTGCCAGCAGTTTCGGACAGGAAGACTACGAGCAGTACTTC.

CDR3 DNA sequence: TGTGCCAGCAGCTTAAGCAACAATGCGGACGAGCAGTACTTC. It translates to CASSLSNNADEQYF. The rearrangement uses TRBV7-9 and TRBJ2-7; D unresolved. The CDR3 sequence is 14 residues long. Trimming stripped 2 bases from V and 5 bases from J, with 13 bases between. CDR1 and CDR2 (germline): SEHNR, FQNEAQ (reference sequence).

This sequence joins TRBV9 and TRBJ2-7; D gene ambiguous. Looked up from germline, CDR1 is SGDLS and CDR2 is YYNGEE. The CDR3 spans 12 residues. Between the trimmed V and J ends, which lost 0 bases and 7 bases, there was a span of 8 bases. In DNA form, the CDR3 reads TGTGCCAGCAGCGTAGATCTTGGAGAGCAGTACTTC. Its protein product is CASSVDLGEQYF.

The chain couples TRBV7-9 to TRBJ1-5; D is ambiguous. This CDR3 has 15 amino acids. The V end lost 5 bases, the J end lost 0 bases, and 11 bases lay between the germline ends. The germline V gene has CDR1 SEHNR and CDR2 FQNEAQ (reference sequence). In DNA form, the CDR3 reads TGTGCCAGCAGCCAAGCAGCGTATAGCAATCAGCCCCAGCATTTT. This translates into CASSQAAYSNQPQHF.

The chain is built from TRBV27 and TRBJ2-1, with a tentative D call TRBD1 (6 bases). Trimming pared 8 bases from V and 3 bases from J, leaving 14 bases between. Germline V lookup: CDR1 MNHEY, CDR2 SMNVEV (reference sequence). The CDR3 is 14 residues long. CDR3 sequence: CASGDEGVYNEQFF. In nucleotides, the CDR3 is TGTGCCAGCGGGGACGAGGGGGTCTACAATGAGCAGTTCTTC.

This chain joins TRBV21-1 and TRBJ2-3; TRBD1, as called in the table, went unchecked against the DNA. TRBV21-1 is shown as a pseudogene. This CDR3 has 15 amino acids. The chain's CDR3 is CASSKPWTETDTQYF. In DNA form, the CDR3 reads TGTGCCAGCAGCAAACCCTGGACAGAGACAGATACGCAGTATTTT.

V and J are TRBV9 and TRBJ1-2; D is undetermined. V lost 2 bases to trimming and J lost 6 bases, with 8 bases between them. The CDR3 consists of 12 residues. Germline CDR1 is SGDLS and CDR2 is YYNGEE. The CDR3 DNA sequence: TGTGCCAGCAGCGTTGGTACCCATGGCTACACCTTC. It specifies CASSVGTHGYTF. The entire variable domain, with the rest obtained from reference TRBV9 and TRBJ1-2, is as follows: DSGVTQTPKHLITATGQRVTLRCSPRSGDLSVYWYQQSLDQGLQFLIQYYNGEERAKGNILERFSAQQFPDLHSELNLSSLELGDSALYFCASSVGTHGYTFGSGTRLTVV.

The chain has TRBV4-2 and TRBJ2-7; 9 positions agree with TRBD1. V lost 4 bases, J lost 2 bases, and 9 bases stayed unmatched. The CDR3 has 16 amino acids. Germline V gene lookup returns CDR1 LGHNA and CDR2 YNFKEQ. Here the CDR3 DNA reads TGTGCCAGCAGCCGAATTTCGACAGGGGGGACCTACGAGCAGTACTTC. Amino acid sequence: CASSRISTGGTYEQYF.

The gene calls are TRBV19 and TRBJ1-1, with D hard to call. V gave up 5 bases and J gave up 0 bases, with 13 bases separating them. Germline values: CDR1 LNHDA, CDR2 SQIVND (reference sequence). The CDR3 is 15 amino acids. In DNA, the CDR3 is TGTGCCAGTAGTGCCGACGAACGTGTGAACACTGAAGCTTTCTTT. Amino acid sequence: CASSADERVNTEAFF.

This rearrangement joins TRBV7-2 to TRBJ1-1; no definite D call. CDR1 is SGHTA and CDR2 is FQGNSA in the germline V gene. V dropped 7 bases and J dropped 9 bases, with 21 bases sitting between them. This CDR3 comprises 14 residues. The CDR3 is CASTPVLGQRKAFF. The CDR3, as DNA: TGTGCCAGCACCCCCGTATTGGGTCAGCGTAAAGCTTTCTTT.

The chain has TRBV6-5 and TRBJ1-4; 8 positions match TRBD1. CDR1 and CDR2 (germline): MNHEY, SVGAGI. J gave up 8 bases and V 4 bases, and 6 bases lay outside the gene matches. The CDR3 runs 14 residues. CDR3 sequence reads: CASSSGQGVEKLFF. CDR3 nucleotides: TGTGCCAGCAGTTCCGGACAGGGAGTGGAAAAACTGTTTTTT.

This chain connects TRBV30 to TRBJ2-2; 8 positions match TRBD2. Germline V gives CDR1 GTSNPN, CDR2 SVGIG (reference sequence). This CDR3 region has 18 residues. Trimming took 0 bases from V and 6 from J; bases not matched to a gene: 15. The CDR3: CAWSVPASGFPLAGELFF. The CDR3 DNA sequence: TGTGCCTGGAGTGTACCGGCTAGCGGGTTCCCTTTAGCCGGGGAGCTGTTTTTT.

This rearrangement joins TRBV30 to TRBJ2-7; the match to TRBD1 covers 8 bases. V gave up 2 bases and J gave up 1 base; unmatched junction bases: 7. CDR1 is GTSNPN, CDR2 SVGIG, per germline (reference sequence). The CDR3 runs to 15 residues. The CDR3: CAWSLQGVGSYEQYF. The DNA for the CDR3 is TGTGCCTGGAGTCTACAGGGGGTTGGGTCCTACGAGCAGTACTTC.

The gene calls are TRBV5-6 and TRBJ2-7, with TRBD2 matching 14 bases. The CDR3 loop spans 15 amino acids. Germline CDR1 reads SGHDT; CDR2 reads YYEEEE. V dropped 4 bases and J dropped 4; count of bases not matched to a gene: 4. The CDR3 nucleotides read TGTGCCAGCAGCGAGTGGACTAGCGGGGGGTACGAGCAGTACTTC. Encoded protein: CASSEWTSGGYEQYF.

V gene TRBV21-1 combines with J gene TRBJ2-7; the table's D call of TRBD2 was not tested on the DNA. TRBV21-1 is reported as a pseudogene. The CDR3 length is 18 residues. As DNA, the CDR3 is TGTGCCAGCAGCTTACGAACTGGCGGACTAGCGGGGGAAGAAGAGCAGTACTTC. It specifies CASSLRTGGLAGEEEQYF.

The chain has TRBV29-1 and TRBJ2-7; D not certain. V was trimmed by 1 base and J by 6 bases, leaving 16 bases between them. The CDR3 consists of 14 residues. Per the germline V gene, CDR1 is SQVTM and CDR2 is ANQGSEA. The CDR3 nucleotides read TGCAGCGTTGAAGGGGTGGGGTCTCGCGGCGAGCAGTACTTC. This sequence encodes CSVEGVGSRGEQYF.

The rearrangement joins TRBV11-1 to TRBJ2-7; 8 positions match TRBD1. The CDR3 spans 14 residues. The ends lost 4 bases at V and 9 bases at J; junction bases unmatched: 11. In germline, CDR1 is SGHAT, CDR2 FQDESV (reference sequence). CDR3 DNA: TGTGCCAGCAGCTCCGGGACAGGAGAGTTCGGGCAGTACTTC. This sequence encodes CASSSGTGEFGQYF. The whole variable domain, filled in from reference TRBV11-1 and TRBJ2-7, reads EAEVAQSPRYKITEKSQAVAFWCDPISGHATLYWYRQILGQGPELLVQFQDESVVDDSQLPKDRFSAERLKGVDSTLKIQPAELGDSAMYLCASSSGTGEFGQYFGPGTRLTVT.

The rearrangement joins TRBV7-6 to TRBJ2-3; tentative D call: TRBD2 (5 bases). V lost 0 bases and J lost 0, with 22 bases in between. Germline loops: CDR1 SGHVS, CDR2 FNYEAQ. The CDR3 contains 20 residues. CDR3: CASSLAMSMSRGLSTDTQYF. The CDR3 nucleotides read TGTGCCAGCAGCTTAGCGATGAGTATGAGTCGAGGACTCAGCACAGATACGCAGTATTTT.

Only one count was recorded for this clone. This chain links TRBV7-9 with TRBJ2-1; maybe TRBD2 (7 bases). V was cut by 4 bases and J by 5 bases, with 15 bases left in between. There are 15 residues in the CDR3. The germline CDR1 and CDR2 sequences are SEHNR and FQNEAQ (reference sequence). The CDR3 DNA sequence: TGTGCCAGCAGCTCACCGGCGGGGGCACACAATGAGCAGTTCTTC. This codes for CASSSPAGAHNEQFF. The full variable domain, completed using reference TRBV7-9 and TRBJ2-1, is DTGVSQNPRHKITKRGQNVTFRCDPISEHNRLYWYRQTLGQGPEFLTYFQNEAQLEKSRLLSDRFSAERPKGSFSTLEIQRTEQGDSAMYLCASSSPAGAHNEQFFGPGTRLTVL.